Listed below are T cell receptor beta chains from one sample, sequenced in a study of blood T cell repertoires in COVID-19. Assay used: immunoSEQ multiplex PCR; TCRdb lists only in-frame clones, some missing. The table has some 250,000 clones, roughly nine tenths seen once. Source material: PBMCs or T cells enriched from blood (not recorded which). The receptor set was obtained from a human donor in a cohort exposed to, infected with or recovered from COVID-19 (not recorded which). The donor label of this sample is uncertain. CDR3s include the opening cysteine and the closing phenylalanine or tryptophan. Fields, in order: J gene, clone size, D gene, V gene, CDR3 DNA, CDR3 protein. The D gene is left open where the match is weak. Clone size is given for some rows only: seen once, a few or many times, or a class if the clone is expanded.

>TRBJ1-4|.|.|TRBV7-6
TGTGCCAGCGCTATCGGGCAGGGTGGTGAAAAACTGTTTTTT
CASAIGQGGEKLFF
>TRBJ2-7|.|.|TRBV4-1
TGCGCCAGCAGCCAAGGGTCCAGGTTGGACTACGAGCAGTACTTC
CASSQGSRLDYEQYF
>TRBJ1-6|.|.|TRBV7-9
TGTGCCAGCAGCTCGACAGTGCCAAATTCACCCCTCCACTTT
CASSSTVPNSPLHF
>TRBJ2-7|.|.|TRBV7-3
TGTGCCAGCAGCTTGAAAGGAGGTGGTCACGAGCAGTACTTC
CASSLKGGGHEQYF
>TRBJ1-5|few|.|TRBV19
TGTGCCAGTAGTAATGTCGGGGGATGGAGCAATCAGCCCCAGCATTTT
CASSNVGGWSNQPQHF
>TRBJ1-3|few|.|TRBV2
TGTGCCAGCCGATTGAGGCTCGGCAAGTCTGGAAACACCATATATTTT
CASRLRLGKSGNTIYF
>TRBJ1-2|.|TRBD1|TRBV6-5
TGTGCCAGCATGCAGGGACAGGGGGGCTATGGCTACACCTTC
CASMQGQGGYGYTF
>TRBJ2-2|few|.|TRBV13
TGTGCCAGCAGCTTGGGGCCGTCGGCCGGGGAGCTGTTTTTT
CASSLGPSAGELFF
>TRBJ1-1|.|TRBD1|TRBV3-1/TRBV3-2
TGTGCCAGCAGCCTCTCGGGACAGGGCCTTGGGAAGGCCCACACTGAAGCTTTCTTT
CASSLSGQGLGKAHTEAFF
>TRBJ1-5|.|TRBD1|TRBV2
TGTGCCAGCAGAGCCACAGGGGGCAGTCAGCCCCAGCATTTT
CASRATGGSQPQHF
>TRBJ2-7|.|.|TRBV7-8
TGTGCCAGCAGCTTAGGTCCCGGGACAAGTTACGAGCAGTACTTC
CASSLGPGTSYEQYF
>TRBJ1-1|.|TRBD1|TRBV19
TGTGCCAGTAGTTCACAGGGGCCGGATCTGAACACTGAAGCTTTCTTT
CASSSQGPDLNTEAFF
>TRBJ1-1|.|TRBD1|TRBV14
TGTGCCAGCACCCGACAGGGGGAACTGGCCTCGAACACTGAAGCTTTCTTT
CASTRQGELASNTEAFF
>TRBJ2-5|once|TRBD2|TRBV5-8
TGTGCCAGCAGCTTGCTAACTAGCGCGGAGACCCAGTACTTC
CASSLLTSAETQYF
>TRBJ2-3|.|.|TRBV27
TGTGCCAGCATCTCGACGGATCGACTGGGCACAGATACGCAGTATTTT
CASISTDRLGTDTQYF
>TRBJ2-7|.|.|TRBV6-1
TGTGCCAGCAGTGGTAATAGGAGGAAGGGGGGGCCCGAGCAGTACTTC
CASSGNRRKGGPEQYF
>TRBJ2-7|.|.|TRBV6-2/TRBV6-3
TGTGCCAGCAGTTACAGGCAGGCCTACGAGCAGTACTTC
CASSYRQAYEQYF
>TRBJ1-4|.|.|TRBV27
TGTGCCAGCAGTCTCGCGGGTGGAGAAAAACTGTTTTTT
CASSLAGGEKLFF
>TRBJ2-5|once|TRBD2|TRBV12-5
TGTGCTAGTGGTCCACGCCCTCGTCGCGGGGGTGGAGAGACCCAGTACTTC
CASGPRPRRGGGETQYF
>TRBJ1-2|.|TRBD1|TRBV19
TGTGCCAGTACCACAGGGGGCGGTGGCTACACCTTC
CASTTGGGGYTF
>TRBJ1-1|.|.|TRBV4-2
TGTGCCAGCAGCCAAGATCCCGACAGCACTGAAGCTTTCTTT
CASSQDPDSTEAFF
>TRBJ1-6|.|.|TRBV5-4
TGTGCCAGCAGCTTTAGCGGACCCCAGGGTTCACCCCTCCACTTT
CASSFSGPQGSPLHF
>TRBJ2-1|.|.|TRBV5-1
TGCGCCAGCAGCTTGGCGACAACTAATGAGCAGTTCTTC
CASSLATTNEQFF
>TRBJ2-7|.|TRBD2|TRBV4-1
TGCGCCAGCAGCCAAGTTGGGACTAGCGAATACGAGCAGTACTTC
CASSQVGTSEYEQYF
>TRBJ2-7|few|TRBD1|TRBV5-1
TGCGCCAGCAGCTTGGGGACCGGGACAGGGTTATACGAGCAGTACTTC
CASSLGTGTGLYEQYF